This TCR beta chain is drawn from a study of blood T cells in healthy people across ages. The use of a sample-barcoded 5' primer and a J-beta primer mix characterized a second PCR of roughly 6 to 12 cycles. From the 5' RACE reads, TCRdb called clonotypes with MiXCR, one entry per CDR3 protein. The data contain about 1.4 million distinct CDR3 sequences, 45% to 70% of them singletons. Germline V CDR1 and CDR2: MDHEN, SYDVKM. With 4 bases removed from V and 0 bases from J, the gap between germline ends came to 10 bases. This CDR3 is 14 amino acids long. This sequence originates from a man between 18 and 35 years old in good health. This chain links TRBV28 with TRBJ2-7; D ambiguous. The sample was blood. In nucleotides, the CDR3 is TGTGCCAGCAGTTCCATACTAATCTCCTACGAGCAGTACTTC. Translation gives CASSSILISYEQYF.